A selection of T cell receptor beta chains follows, all from one sample in a study of blood T cells in healthy people across ages. Each CDR3 protein gets one entry after TCRdb re-called the 5' RACE reads with MiXCR. The sample has hundreds of thousands of distinct CDR3 sequences, 45% to 70% seen once; the top ten hold more than 25%. The sequenced sample was blood. All receptors come from a man in his forties or fifties in good health. The CDR3 runs from the conserved cysteine through the conserved F or W. A D gene is named only where the DNA matches it firmly. Expanded clones are given a class, and other clones once, few, many or no size at all.

v_gene	abundance	d_gene	j_gene	CDR3nt	CDR3aa
TRBV29-1	few	TRBD2	TRBJ2-1	TGCAGCGCTGGGACTAGCGGGAGGAATGAGCAGTTCTTC	CSAGTSGRNEQFF
TRBV20-1	.	TRBD1	TRBJ1-6	TGCAGTGCCCGACAGGGGGCTATGGCACCCCTCCACTTT	CSARQGAMAPLHF
TRBV18	.	.	TRBJ2-7	TGTGCCAGCTCACCAGACCTGGGCAGCCACGAGCAGTACTTC	CASSPDLGSHEQYF
TRBV29-1	few	.	TRBJ2-4	TGCAGCGTTGAAGAGGGGATTCAGTACTTC	CSVEEGIQYF
TRBV7-6	few	.	TRBJ2-3	TGTGCCAGCAGCTGGCAGGCAGGCCCCATCACAGATACGCAGTATTTT	CASSWQAGPITDTQYF
TRBV6-5	.	.	TRBJ1-2	TGTGCCAGCAGCCGTGTGACCAACTATGGCTACACCTTC	CASSRVTNYGYTF
TRBV7-2	many	.	TRBJ2-3	TGTGCCAGCAGCTCTCAAGGAGATACGCAGTATTTT	CASSSQGDTQYF
TRBV10-3	.	.	TRBJ2-5	TGTGCCATCAGTGAGGAAAGGTTTCGGGGGAATAAACAAGCGACCCAGTACTTC	CAISEERFRGNKQATQYF
TRBV5-1	.	.	TRBJ1-2	TGCGCCAGCAGCTTACCGGACATTGGCTATGGCTACACCTTC	CASSLPDIGYGYTF
TRBV29-1	few	.	TRBJ2-5	TGCAGCGTTGCCCGCGGGACAGACCAAGAGACCCAGTACTTC	CSVARGTDQETQYF
TRBV9	.	TRBD1	TRBJ2-7	TGTGCCAGCAGCGTAGGGGGGACAGGAACCTACGAGCAGTACTTC	CASSVGGTGTYEQYF
TRBV20-1	.	TRBD2	TRBJ2-1	TGCAGTGCTAGAGACCGCGAAAATGGACTAGCGGGAATCGAGCAGTTCTTC	CSARDRENGLAGIEQFF
TRBV4-3	.	TRBD2	TRBJ2-7	TGCGCCAGCAGCCCGGGACTAGCGGGAGGTTCGCACGAGCAGTACTTC	CASSPGLAGGSHEQYF
TRBV7-2	few	.	TRBJ2-7	TGTGCCAGCAGCCGAGGGGACTGGACCACCTCCTACGAGCAGTACTTC	CASSRGDWTTSYEQYF
TRBV2	.	TRBD2	TRBJ2-3	TGTGCCAGCAGTTCCTTTAGCGGGAGTGGGACAGATACGCAGTATTTT	CASSSFSGSGTDTQYF
TRBV5-1	.	TRBD1	TRBJ1-2	TGCGCCAGCAGCCCCGTCCCGGGACAGTTTTATGGCTACACCTTC	CASSPVPGQFYGYTF
TRBV7-2	.	TRBD1	TRBJ1-1	TGTGCCAGCAGCTTAAGGACAGGGGGCTTTAACACTGAAGCTTTCTTT	CASSLRTGGFNTEAFF
TRBV5-1	.	.	TRBJ2-1	TGCGCCAGCAGCTTGAGCCAGGGGGGAGTTGGCAATGAGCAGTTCTTC	CASSLSQGGVGNEQFF
TRBV5-1	.	.	TRBJ2-7	TGCGCCAGCAGCTTGCATCCGGGCTGGGAGAACGAGCAGTACTTC	CASSLHPGWENEQYF
TRBV11-3	.	.	TRBJ2-5	TGTGCCAGCAGCTTATATGGAGGGGGAGGGCTTTACAATGAGCGGTACTTC	CASSLYGGGGLYNERYF
TRBV3-1	.	.	TRBJ2-5	TGTGCCAGCAGCCAATTGTCGGAGACCCAGTACTTC	CASSQLSETQYF
TRBV7-9	.	.	TRBJ2-1	TGTGCCAGCAGCTCTACAGGCACTTCTTCCTACAATGAGCAGTTCTTC	CASSSTGTSSYNEQFF
TRBV20-1	.	TRBD2	TRBJ2-3	TGCAGTGCTAGGGCGGGAGGTACGCAGTATTTT	CSARAGGTQYF
TRBV20-1	.	.	TRBJ2-5	TGCAGTGCTAGAGATGAAAGCCTATTCAAGAGGAGGCTCCAAGAGACCCAGTACTTC	CSARDESLFKRRLQETQYF
TRBV4-2	few	TRBD1	TRBJ2-3	TGTGCCAGCAGCCCAGGACAGGGAATAGATACGCAGTATTTT	CASSPGQGIDTQYF
TRBV28	.	.	TRBJ2-7	TGTGCCAGCAGCGCCGGAGAGCAGTACTTC	CASSAGEQYF
TRBV3-1	.	.	TRBJ1-2	TGTGCCAGCACCCCCGGGGTGGGGTCGGACTATGGCTACACCTTC	CASTPGVGSDYGYTF
TRBV29-1	.	TRBD2	TRBJ2-3	TGCAGCGTTGAAGGGGAATTGAGTTGGACTAGCGGGAGGTTCGACGCAGATACGCAGTATTTT	CSVEGELSWTSGRFDADTQYF
TRBV2	.	TRBD1	TRBJ2-7	TGTGCCAGCAGTATCCCGGGACAGGGGTATTTTGTCTCCTACGAGCAGTACTTC	CASSIPGQGYFVSYEQYF
TRBV6-5	.	TRBD1	TRBJ2-7	TGTGCCAGCACCCCGGGGACAGACGAGCAGTACTTC	CASTPGTDEQYF
TRBV4-2	.	.	TRBJ1-6	TGTGCCAGCAGCCAAGATCGGGGGGCCCGGTCACCCCTCCACTTT	CASSQDRGARSPLHF
TRBV27	.	TRBD1	TRBJ2-1	TGTGCCAGCAGCGCCGGGACAGGGGGATCCAATGAGCAGTTCTTC	CASSAGTGGSNEQFF
TRBV20-1	.	.	TRBJ2-1	TGCAGTGCTAGAATTTTTACTAGCAGCTCCTACAATGAGCAGTTCTTC	CSARIFTSSSYNEQFF
TRBV3-1	.	TRBD2	TRBJ2-1	TGTGCCAGCAGCCCCGGACTGACAGCGGGGAATGAGCAGTTCTTC	CASSPGLTAGNEQFF
TRBV2	.	.	TRBJ1-1	TGTGCCAGCAGTGCACCTTTCCCCGTGGGGGTAGACTCTGAAGCTTTCTTT	CASSAPFPVGVDSEAFF
TRBV5-1	many	.	TRBJ2-5	TGCGCCAGCAGCTTGGAGAACCAAGAGACCCAGTACTTC	CASSLENQETQYF
TRBV24-1	.	TRBD1	TRBJ2-7	TGTGCCACCAGTGATTTCAAGTCAGGGGGCGGGTACGAGCAGTACTTC	CATSDFKSGGGYEQYF
TRBV11-2	once	TRBD1	TRBJ1-2	TGTGCCAGCAGCTTATACGGGACAGTAGGTTCGGATGGCTACACCTTC	CASSLYGTVGSDGYTF
TRBV6-1	.	.	TRBJ2-7	TGTGCCAGCAGTGTTAGCGGCGAGCAGTACTTC	CASSVSGEQYF
TRBV28	.	.	TRBJ2-7	TGTGCCAGCAGCCTACTTGACTCCTACGAGCAGTACTTC	CASSLLDSYEQYF
TRBV28	once	TRBD1	TRBJ1-2	TGTGCCAGCAGTAACCCGACAGGGGACTATGGCTACACCTTC	CASSNPTGDYGYTF
TRBV12-3/TRBV12-4	few	TRBD2	TRBJ2-7	TGTGCCAGCAACCCTGGACTAGCGGGCTACGAGCAGTACTTC	CASNPGLAGYEQYF
TRBV6-6	.	.	TRBJ1-5	TGTGCCAGCAGGGCCGAAGGGGCATCGCATCAGCCCCAGCATTTT	CASRAEGASHQPQHF
TRBV7-9	.	.	TRBJ1-5	TGTGCCAGCAGCTTCGAGTCTAGCAATCAGCCCCAGCATTTT	CASSFESSNQPQHF
TRBV9	.	.	TRBJ2-3	TGTGCCAGCAGCGTAGAAGGAGTAGCGAGAACAGATACGCAGTATTTT	CASSVEGVARTDTQYF
TRBV30	many	.	TRBJ1-2	TGTGCCTGGACCCTTTGGCCCGATCCCGGGGACTATGGCTACACCTTC	CAWTLWPDPGDYGYTF
TRBV6-5	.	TRBD2	TRBJ2-3	TGTGCCAGCAGTTACTCGGGGGCCGGGACTAGCGGGGGGGCCGTAGATACGCAGTATTTT	CASSYSGAGTSGGAVDTQYF
TRBV4-1	.	TRBD1	TRBJ2-7	TGCGCCAGCAGCCAAATAAAGGCTGGGGCACCGACAGGGCCTACCTACGAGCAGTACTTC	CASSQIKAGAPTGPTYEQYF
TRBV6-2/TRBV6-3	once	TRBD2	TRBJ2-7	TGTGCCAGCAGTCGTAGCGGGCCCACCTACGAGCAGTACTTC	CASSRSGPTYEQYF
TRBV4-1	.	.	TRBJ2-3	TGCGCCAGCAGCCAAGAGTCCGCTAGTTCAGTAGATACGCAGTATTTT	CASSQESASSVDTQYF
TRBV6-5	.	TRBD1	TRBJ2-7	TGTGCCAGCGGACTTCGGACAGGGGGTTACTACGAGCAGTACTTC	CASGLRTGGYYEQYF
TRBV5-1	.	.	TRBJ2-7	TGCGCCAGCAGCTTGGGGACCTTCTCCCGGGGCCCCTACGAGCAGTACTTC	CASSLGTFSRGPYEQYF
TRBV7-9	few	.	TRBJ1-6	TGTGCCAGCAGCTTAGCGAAGGCGGCCATGAGCTCCTATAATTCACCCCTCCACTTT	CASSLAKAAMSSYNSPLHF